This record covers a single T cell receptor beta chain. Its antigen remains unidentified. Trimming removed 1 base from V and 2 bases from J; junction bases left unmatched: 6. CDR3 length equals 16 residues. The data originate from a study of T cell repertoires in cytomegalovirus infection. TCRdb reprocessed the reads with MiXCR, giving one entry per CDR3 protein. Among about 340,000 distinct CDR3 sequences listed, under 35% were seen once. This TCR was recovered from a human donor in good health (CMV status not recorded). Some clones in this sample may be carry-over from other donors' samples. This specimen consisted of cultured PBMCs, obtained from culture after CMV antigen stimulation. The genes are TRBV12-3 or TRBV12-4 and TRBJ2-3; 7 bases are a match to TRBD2. CDR3 DNA sequence: TGTGCCAGCAGTTTAGTAGCGGGCATGGACACAGATACGCAGTATTTT. This sequence encodes CASSLVAGMDTDTQYF.